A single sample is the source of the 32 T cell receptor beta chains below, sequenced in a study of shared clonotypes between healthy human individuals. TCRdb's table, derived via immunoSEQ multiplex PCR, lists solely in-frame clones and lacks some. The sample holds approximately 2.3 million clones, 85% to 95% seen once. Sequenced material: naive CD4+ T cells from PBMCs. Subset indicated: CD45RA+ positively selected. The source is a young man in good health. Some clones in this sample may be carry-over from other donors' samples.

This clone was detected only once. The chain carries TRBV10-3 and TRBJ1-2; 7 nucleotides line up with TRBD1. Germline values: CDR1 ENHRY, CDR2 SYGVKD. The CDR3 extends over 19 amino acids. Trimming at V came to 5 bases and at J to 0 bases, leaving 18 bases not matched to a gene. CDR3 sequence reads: CAISFLRRADGTANYGYTF. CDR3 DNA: TGTGCCATCAGTTTTCTCAGGAGAGCGGACGGGACAGCTAACTATGGCTACACCTTC.

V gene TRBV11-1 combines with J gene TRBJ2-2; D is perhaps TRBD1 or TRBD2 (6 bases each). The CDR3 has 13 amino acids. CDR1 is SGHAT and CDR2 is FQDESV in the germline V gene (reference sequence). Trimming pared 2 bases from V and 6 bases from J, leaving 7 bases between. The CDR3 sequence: CASSLRGAGELFF. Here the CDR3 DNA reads TGTGCCAGCAGCTTAAGGGGGGCCGGGGAGCTGTTTTTT. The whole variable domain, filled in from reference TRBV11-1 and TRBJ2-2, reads EAEVAQSPRYKITEKSQAVAFWCDPISGHATLYWYRQILGQGPELLVQFQDESVVDDSQLPKDRFSAERLKGVDSTLKIQPAELGDSAMYLCASSLRGAGELFFGEGSRLTVL.

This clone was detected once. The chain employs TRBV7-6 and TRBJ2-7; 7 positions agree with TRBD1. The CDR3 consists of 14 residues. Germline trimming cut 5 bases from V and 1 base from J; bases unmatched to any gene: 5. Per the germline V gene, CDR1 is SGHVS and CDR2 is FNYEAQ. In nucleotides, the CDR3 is TGTGCCAGCAGCAAATCAGGGGGTTCCTACGAGCAGTACTTC. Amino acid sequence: CASSKSGGSYEQYF.

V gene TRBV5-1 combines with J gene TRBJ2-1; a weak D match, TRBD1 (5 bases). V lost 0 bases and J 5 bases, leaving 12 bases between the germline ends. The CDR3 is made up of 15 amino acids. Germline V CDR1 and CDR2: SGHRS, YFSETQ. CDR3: CASSLADILNNEQFF. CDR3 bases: TGCGCCAGCAGCTTGGCGGACATCCTAAACAATGAGCAGTTCTTC.

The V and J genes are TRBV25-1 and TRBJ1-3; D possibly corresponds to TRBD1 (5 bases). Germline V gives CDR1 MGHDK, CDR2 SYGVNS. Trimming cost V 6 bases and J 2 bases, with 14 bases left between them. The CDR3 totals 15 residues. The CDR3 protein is CASRDTRAAGNTIYF. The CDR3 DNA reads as TGTGCCAGCAGGGACACCCGAGCGGCTGGAAACACCATATATTTT.

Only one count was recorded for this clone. CDR3 protein: CASSRHESKNIQYF. The CDR3 bases are TGTGCCAGCAGCAGACATGAATCCAAAAACATTCAGTACTTC. This chain connects TRBV28 to TRBJ2-4, with unresolved D. The CDR3 spans 14 residues. Between the trimmed V and J ends, which lost 6 bases and 2 bases, there was a span of 11 bases. Germline CDR1 MDHEN, CDR2 SYDVKM.

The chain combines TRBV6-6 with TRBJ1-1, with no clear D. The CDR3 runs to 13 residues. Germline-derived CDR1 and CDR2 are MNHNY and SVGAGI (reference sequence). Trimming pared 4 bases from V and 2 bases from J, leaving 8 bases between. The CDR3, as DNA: TGTGCCAGCAGTTCACAGACTAACACTGAAGCTTTCTTT. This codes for CASSSQTNTEAFF.

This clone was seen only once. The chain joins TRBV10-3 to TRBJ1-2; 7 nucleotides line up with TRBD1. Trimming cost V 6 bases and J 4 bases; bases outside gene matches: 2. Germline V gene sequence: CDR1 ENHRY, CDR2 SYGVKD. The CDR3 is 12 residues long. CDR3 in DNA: TGTGCCATCAGGCCAGGGGGCTATGGCTACACCTTC. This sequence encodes CAIRPGGYGYTF.

CDR3 region: CSVDRGPWTGLSNTEAFF. In nucleotides, the CDR3 is TGCAGCGTTGACCGCGGCCCCTGGACAGGACTCTCGAACACTGAAGCTTTCTTT. The chain joins TRBV29-1 to TRBJ1-1; 7 bases map to TRBD1. The V gene end was trimmed by 3 bases and the J gene end by 1 base; junction bases not matched to a gene: 17. CDR1 and CDR2 from the germline V gene are SQVTM and ANQGSEA. The CDR3 has 18 amino acids.

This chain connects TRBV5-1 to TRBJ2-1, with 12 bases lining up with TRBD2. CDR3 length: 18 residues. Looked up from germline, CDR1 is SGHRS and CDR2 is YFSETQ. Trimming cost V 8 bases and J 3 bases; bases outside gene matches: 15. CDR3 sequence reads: CASLAGTTGLAGYNEQFF. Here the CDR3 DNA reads TGCGCCAGTCTTGCCGGGACAACGGGACTAGCGGGCTACAATGAGCAGTTCTTC.

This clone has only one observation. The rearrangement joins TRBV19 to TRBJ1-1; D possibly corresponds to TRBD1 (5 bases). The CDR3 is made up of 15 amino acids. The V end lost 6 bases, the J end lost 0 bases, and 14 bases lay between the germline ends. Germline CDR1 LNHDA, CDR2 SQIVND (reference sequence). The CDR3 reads CASRPGTNMNTEAFF. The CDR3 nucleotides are TGTGCCAGTAGGCCAGGGACGAATATGAACACTGAAGCTTTCTTT.

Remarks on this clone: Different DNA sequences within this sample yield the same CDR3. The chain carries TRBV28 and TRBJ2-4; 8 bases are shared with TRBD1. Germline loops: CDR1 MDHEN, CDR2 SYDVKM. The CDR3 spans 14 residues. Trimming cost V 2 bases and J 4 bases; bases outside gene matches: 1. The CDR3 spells CASSLQGAKNIQYF. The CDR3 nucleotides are TGTGCCAGCAGTTTACAGGGGGCGAAAAACATTCAGTACTTC.

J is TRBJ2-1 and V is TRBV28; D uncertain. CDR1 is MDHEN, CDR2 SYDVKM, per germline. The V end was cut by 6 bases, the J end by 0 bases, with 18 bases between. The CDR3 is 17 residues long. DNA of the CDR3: TGTGCCAGCAGCAACCTAGGAACTTCGAGCTCCTACAATGAGCAGTTCTTC. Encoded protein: CASSNLGTSSSYNEQFF. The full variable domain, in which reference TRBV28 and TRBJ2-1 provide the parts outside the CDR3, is DVKVTQSSRYLVKRTGEKVFLECVQDMDHENMFWYRQDPGLGLRLIYFSYDVKMKEKGDIPEGYSVSREKKERFSLILESASTNQTSMYLCASSNLGTSSSYNEQFFGPGTRLTVL.

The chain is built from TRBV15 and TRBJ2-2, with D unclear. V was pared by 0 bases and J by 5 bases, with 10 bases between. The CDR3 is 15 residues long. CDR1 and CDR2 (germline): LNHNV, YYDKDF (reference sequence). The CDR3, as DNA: TGTGCCACCAGCAGAGACCACAGAAGTACCGGGGAGCTGTTTTTT. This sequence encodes CATSRDHRSTGELFF.

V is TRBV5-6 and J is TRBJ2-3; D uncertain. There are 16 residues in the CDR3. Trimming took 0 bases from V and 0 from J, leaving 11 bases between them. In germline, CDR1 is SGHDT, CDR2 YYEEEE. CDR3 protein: CASSLDGVGSTDTQYF. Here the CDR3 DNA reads TGTGCCAGCAGCTTGGATGGGGTAGGGAGCACAGATACGCAGTATTTT.

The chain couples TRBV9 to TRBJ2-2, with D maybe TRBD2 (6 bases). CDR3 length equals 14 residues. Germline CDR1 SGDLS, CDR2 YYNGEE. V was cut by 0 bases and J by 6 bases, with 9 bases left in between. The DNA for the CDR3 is TGTGCCAGCAGCGTAGTGGGGGGAGCCGGGGAGCTGTTTTTT. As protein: CASSVVGGAGELFF.

This CDR3 reads CASSEQGALNEKLFF. CDR3 sequence (DNA): TGTGCCAGCAGTGAACAGGGGGCACTCAATGAAAAACTGTTTTTT. This chain links TRBV28 with TRBJ1-4, with 9 bases that match TRBD1. In germline, CDR1 is MDHEN, CDR2 SYDVKM. Trimming cost V 5 bases and J 5 bases; bases outside gene matches: 6. This CDR3 has 15 amino acids.

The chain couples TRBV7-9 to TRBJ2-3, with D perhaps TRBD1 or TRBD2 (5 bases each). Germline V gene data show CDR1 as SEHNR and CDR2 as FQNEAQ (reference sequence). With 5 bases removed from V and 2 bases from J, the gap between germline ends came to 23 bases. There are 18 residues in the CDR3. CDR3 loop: CASSPGIQGTLLTDTQYF. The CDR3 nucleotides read TGTGCCAGCAGCCCAGGCATTCAAGGGACCCTACTCACAGATACGCAGTATTTT.

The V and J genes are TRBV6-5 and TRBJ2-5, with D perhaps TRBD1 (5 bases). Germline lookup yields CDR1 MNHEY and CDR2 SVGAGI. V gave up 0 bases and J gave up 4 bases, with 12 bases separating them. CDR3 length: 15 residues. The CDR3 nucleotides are TGTGCCAGCAGTTACTCGTGGGGCTTGAGAGAGACCCAGTACTTC. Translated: CASSYSWGLRETQYF.

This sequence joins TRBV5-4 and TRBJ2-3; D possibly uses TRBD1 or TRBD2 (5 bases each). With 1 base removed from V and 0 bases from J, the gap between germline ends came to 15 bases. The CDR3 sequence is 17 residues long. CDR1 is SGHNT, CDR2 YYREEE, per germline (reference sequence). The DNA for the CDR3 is TGTGCCAGCAGCTTGCGGCGTTCGGGGCAGAGCACAGATACGCAGTATTTT. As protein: CASSLRRSGQSTDTQYF.

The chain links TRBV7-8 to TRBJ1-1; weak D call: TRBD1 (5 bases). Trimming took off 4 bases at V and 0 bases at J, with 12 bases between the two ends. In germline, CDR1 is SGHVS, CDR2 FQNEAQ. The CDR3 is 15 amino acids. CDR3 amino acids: CASSSMTVMNTEAFF. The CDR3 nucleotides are TGTGCCAGCAGCTCGATGACAGTAATGAACACTGAAGCTTTCTTT.

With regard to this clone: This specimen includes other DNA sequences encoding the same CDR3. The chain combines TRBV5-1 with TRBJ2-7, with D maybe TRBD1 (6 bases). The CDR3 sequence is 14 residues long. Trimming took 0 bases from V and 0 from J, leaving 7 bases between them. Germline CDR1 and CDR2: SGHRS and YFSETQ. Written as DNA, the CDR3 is TGCGCCAGCAGCTTGGGCAGGGGCTCCTACGAGCAGTACTTC. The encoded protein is CASSLGRGSYEQYF.

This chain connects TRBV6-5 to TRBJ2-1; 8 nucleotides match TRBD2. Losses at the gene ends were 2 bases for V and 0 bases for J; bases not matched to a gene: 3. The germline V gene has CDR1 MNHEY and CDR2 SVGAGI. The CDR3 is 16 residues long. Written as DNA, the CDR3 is TGTGCCAGCAGTTACGGGAGCGGGAGCTCCTACAATGAGCAGTTCTTC. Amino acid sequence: CASSYGSGSSYNEQFF.

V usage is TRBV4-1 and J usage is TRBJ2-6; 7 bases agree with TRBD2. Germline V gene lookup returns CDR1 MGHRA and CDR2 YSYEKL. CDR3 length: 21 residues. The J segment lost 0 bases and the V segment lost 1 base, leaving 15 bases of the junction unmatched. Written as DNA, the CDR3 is TGCGCCAGCAGCCAAGGGTGGCTAGCGGAACCCTTTCGCTCTGGGGCCAACGTCCTGACTTTC. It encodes CASSQGWLAEPFRSGANVLTF.

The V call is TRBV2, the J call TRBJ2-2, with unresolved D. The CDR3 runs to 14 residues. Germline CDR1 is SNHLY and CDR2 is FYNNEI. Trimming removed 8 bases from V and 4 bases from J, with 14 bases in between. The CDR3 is CASGRGRPTGELFF. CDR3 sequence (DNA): TGTGCCAGCGGCAGAGGCAGACCCACCGGGGAGCTGTTTTTT.

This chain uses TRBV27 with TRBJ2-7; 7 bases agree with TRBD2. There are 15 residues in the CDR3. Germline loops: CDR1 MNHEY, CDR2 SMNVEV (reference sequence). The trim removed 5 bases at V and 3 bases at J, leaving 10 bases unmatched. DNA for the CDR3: TGTGCCAGCAGTACCCTACTAGCGAAGGGCTACGAGCAGTACTTC. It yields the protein CASSTLLAKGYEQYF.

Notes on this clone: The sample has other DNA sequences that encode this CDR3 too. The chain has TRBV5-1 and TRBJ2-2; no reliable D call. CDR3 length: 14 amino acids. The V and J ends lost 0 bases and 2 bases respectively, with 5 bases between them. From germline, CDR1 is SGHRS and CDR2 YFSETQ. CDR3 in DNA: TGCGCCAGCAGCTTGGGAGCTAACACCGGGGAGCTGTTTTTT. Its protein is CASSLGANTGELFF.

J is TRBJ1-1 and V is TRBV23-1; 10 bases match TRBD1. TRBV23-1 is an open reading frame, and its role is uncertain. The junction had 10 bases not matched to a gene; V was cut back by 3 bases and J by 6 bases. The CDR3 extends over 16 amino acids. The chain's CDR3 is CASSQTDRGGSPEAFF. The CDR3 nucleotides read TGCGCCAGCAGTCAGACGGACAGGGGGGGAAGCCCTGAAGCTTTCTTT.

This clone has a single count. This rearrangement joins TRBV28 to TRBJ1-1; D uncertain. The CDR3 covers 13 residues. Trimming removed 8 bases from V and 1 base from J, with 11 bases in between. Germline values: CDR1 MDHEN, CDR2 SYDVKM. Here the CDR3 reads CASSWVPNTEAFF. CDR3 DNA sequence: TGTGCCAGCTCTTGGGTGCCGAACACTGAAGCTTTCTTT.

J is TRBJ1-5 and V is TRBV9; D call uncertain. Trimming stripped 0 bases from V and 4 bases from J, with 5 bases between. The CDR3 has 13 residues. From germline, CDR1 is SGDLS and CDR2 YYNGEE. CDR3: CASSVGYNQPQHF. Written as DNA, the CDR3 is TGTGCCAGCAGCGTAGGGTATAATCAGCCCCAGCATTTT.

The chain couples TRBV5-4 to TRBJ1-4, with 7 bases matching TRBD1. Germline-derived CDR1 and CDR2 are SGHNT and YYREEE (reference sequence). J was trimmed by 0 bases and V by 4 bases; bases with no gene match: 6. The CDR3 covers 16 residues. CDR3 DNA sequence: TGTGCCAGCAGCGACCCACAGGGGACAACTAATGAAAAACTGTTTTTT. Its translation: CASSDPQGTTNEKLFF.

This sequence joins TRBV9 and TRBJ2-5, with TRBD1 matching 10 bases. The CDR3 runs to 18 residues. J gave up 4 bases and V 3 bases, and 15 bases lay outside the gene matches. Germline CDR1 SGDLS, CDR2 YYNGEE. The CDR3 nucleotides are TGTGCCAGCAGCGCTACCGGGACAGGGGTCCGGGGGGGAGAGACCCAGTACTTC. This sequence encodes CASSATGTGVRGGETQYF.